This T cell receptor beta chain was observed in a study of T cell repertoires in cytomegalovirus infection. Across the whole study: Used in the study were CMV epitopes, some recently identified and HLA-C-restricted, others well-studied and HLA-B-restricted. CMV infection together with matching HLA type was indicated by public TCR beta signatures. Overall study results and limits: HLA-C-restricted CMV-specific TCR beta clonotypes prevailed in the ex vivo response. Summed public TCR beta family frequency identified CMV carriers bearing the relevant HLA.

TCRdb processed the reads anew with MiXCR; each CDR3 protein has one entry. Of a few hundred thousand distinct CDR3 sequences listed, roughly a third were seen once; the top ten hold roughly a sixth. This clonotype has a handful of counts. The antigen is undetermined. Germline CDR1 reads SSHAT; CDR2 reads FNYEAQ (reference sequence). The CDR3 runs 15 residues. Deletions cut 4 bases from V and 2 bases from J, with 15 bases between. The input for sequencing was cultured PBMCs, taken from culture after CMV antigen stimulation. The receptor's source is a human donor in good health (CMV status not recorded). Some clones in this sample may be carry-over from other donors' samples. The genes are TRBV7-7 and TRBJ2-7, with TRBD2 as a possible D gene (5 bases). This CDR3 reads CASSSGLGGTYEQYF. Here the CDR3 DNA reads TGTGCCAGCAGCTCAGGACTCGGAGGTACCTACGAGCAGTACTTC.